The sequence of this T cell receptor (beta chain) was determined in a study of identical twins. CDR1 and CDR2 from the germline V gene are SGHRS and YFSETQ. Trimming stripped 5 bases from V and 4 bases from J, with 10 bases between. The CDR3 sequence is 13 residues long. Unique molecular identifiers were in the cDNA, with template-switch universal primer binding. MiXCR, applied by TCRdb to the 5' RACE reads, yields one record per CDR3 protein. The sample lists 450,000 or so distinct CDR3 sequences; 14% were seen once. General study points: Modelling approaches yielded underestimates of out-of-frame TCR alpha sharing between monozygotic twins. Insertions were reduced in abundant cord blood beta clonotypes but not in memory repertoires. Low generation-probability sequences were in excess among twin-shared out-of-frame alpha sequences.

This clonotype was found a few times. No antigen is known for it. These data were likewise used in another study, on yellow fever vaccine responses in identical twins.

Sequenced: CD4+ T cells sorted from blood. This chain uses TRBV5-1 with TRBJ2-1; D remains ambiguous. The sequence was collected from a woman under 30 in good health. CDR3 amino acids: CASREDGYNEQFF. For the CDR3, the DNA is TGCGCCAGCAGAGAGGACGGGTACAATGAGCAGTTCTTC.